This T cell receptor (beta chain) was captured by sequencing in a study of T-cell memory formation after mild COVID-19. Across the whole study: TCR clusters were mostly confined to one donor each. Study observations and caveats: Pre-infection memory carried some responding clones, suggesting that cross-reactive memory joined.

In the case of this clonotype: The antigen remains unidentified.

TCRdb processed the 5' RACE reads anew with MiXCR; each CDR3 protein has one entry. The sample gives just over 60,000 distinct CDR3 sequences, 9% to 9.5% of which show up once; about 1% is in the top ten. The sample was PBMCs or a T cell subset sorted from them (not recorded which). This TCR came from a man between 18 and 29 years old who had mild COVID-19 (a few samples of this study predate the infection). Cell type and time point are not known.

CDR3 in amino acids: CSVNRGTGGDWSTEAFF. In nucleotides, the CDR3 is TGCAGCGTAAATAGGGGGACAGGGGGCGACTGGAGCACTGAAGCTTTCTTT. The chain uses TRBV29-1 and TRBJ1-1; 12 bases are shared with TRBD1. Germline-derived CDR1 and CDR2 are SQVTM and ANQGSEA. This CDR3 spans 17 amino acids. V lost 6 bases, J lost 4 bases, and 15 bases stayed unmatched.